The clone carrying this T cell receptor (beta chain) came up once. The antigen is not known. V shed 6 bases and J shed 4 bases, with 16 bases lying between them. There are 14 residues in the CDR3. This specimen belongs to a study of T cell responses to AZD1222 COVID-19 vaccine. Study-level points and caveats: Spike-specific TCR breadth and depth went up after people got two AZD1222 doses. It was only after the peak T cell response that any repertoires were sampled. Clonal diversity was possibly underestimated, and the donors were mostly white British, with more females.

The assay was immunoSEQ multiplex PCR, and TCRdb's table has in-frame clones only and misses some. Counted here are under 150,000 clones, 88% occurring once; the ten biggest clones make up over 15%. This TCR was recovered from an adult in good health. The rearrangement uses TRBV23-1 and TRBJ2-7; the D is unclear. TRBV23-1 is recorded as an ORF, its role being uncertain. Source: peripheral blood, taken on day 0 of MenACWY control vaccination. The CDR3 sequence: CASSPRGIVYEQYF. In DNA form, the CDR3 reads TGCGCCAGCAGCCCCCGTGGCATTGTTTACGAGCAGTACTTC.